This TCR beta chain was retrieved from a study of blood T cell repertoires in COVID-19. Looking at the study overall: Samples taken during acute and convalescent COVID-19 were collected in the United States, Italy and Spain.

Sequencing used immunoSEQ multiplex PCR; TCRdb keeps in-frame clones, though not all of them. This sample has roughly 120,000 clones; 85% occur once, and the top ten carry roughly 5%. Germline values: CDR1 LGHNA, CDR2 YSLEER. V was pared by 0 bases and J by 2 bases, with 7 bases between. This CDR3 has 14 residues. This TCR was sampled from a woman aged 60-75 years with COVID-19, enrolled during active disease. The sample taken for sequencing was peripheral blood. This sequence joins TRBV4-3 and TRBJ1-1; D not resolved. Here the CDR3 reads CASSQDLDNTEAFF. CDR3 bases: TGCGCCAGCAGCCAAGATCTAGACAACACTGAAGCTTTCTTT.